This T cell receptor beta chain stems from a study of blood T cell repertoires in COVID-19. Clones were sequenced by immunoSEQ multiplex PCR, and TCRdb holds only the in-frame ones, with some missing. The table includes approximately 100,000 clones, around 80% detected once. This CDR3 comprises 14 residues. The ends lost 5 bases at V and 8 bases at J; junction bases unmatched: 11. Per the germline V gene, CDR1 is MNHEY and CDR2 is SMNVEV (reference sequence). This receptor was obtained from a human donor in a cohort sampled during active or convalescent COVID-19. This chain links TRBV27 with TRBJ1-2; 7 positions agree with TRBD1. The sequenced sample consisted of peripheral blood. This chain's CDR3 is CASSRGTDRGGYTF. In DNA, the CDR3 is TGTGCCAGCAGTCGCGGGACAGACCGAGGCGGCTACACCTTC.